This T cell receptor beta chain was found in a study of shared clonotypes between healthy human individuals (dated by TCRdb to the early 2020s). Background for the entire study: The cohort comprised a couple of women and a few men aged 18 to 49 years. Per donor, three plates each were used for CD4 naive and CD4 memory, two for CD8 naive, and one for CD8 memory. The study deeply sequenced blood TCR repertoires of about five healthy adults to estimate repertoire size and the extent of clonotype sharing between individuals. Different laboratories and diverse techniques were used to prepare libraries and sequence TCR repertoires, to increase sequencing depth and limit assay-specific biases. Leukapheresis yielded between about 0.9 and 8.9 billion PBMCs per donor.

CDR3 length: 14 amino acids, cysteine to phenylalanine. The retained sequence is limited to the CDR3, 42 bases, with the frame set at the first base. The V and J ends are trimmed by 2 bases and 4 bases, leaving 12 bases between them. CDR1 and CDR2 were assigned from the germline V gene as MNHNS and SASEGT. Using the deep immunoSEQ assay, TCR CDR3 regions were amplified from genomic DNA by multiplex PCR. Extracted genomic DNA from each cell subset was distributed evenly across all wells of several immunoSEQ 96-well plates, and each plate was treated as a replicate. Each replicate PCR for sorted subsets received about 200 ng genomic DNA, equal to around 32,000 T cell genomes. Purified libraries were quantified with a Qubit 3.0 fluorometer, sized on a Bioanalyzer 2100, and re-quantified with the KAPA Library Quantification kit. Every immunoSEQ 96-well plate was sequenced on a dedicated single-read 150-cycle Illumina NextSeq 550 flow cell. From the authors' description of their analysis: Because the immunoSEQ output held only junctional sequences and lacked quality scores, the filtering could not match the filtering applied to full-length reads. Sequences were annotated with PyIR, a Python wrapper for IgBLAST v1.9, using IMGT germline references to assign V/J genes and CDR3. Reads with weak V/J assignments (E-value above 1e-6), missing CDR3, stop codons, out-of-frame junctions, or ambiguous translated residues were removed. V3J clonotypes were defined as sequences sharing an identical inferred V gene, J gene, and CDR3 amino acid sequence. Percentage overlap between repertoires was calculated by dividing the number of shared unique clonotypes by the size of the smaller repertoire. Richness of each repertoire was evaluated using RTK rarefaction, the Chao1 estimator, and Recon v2.1 estimates of unobserved clonotypes. OLGA was used to compute generation probabilities for all TCRbeta clonotypes that the gDNA method yielded from a few donors. The immuneACCESS repertoire file appears here via TCRdb, limited to in-frame rearrangements. These files lack a portion of the clones; in checked studies, under half of the deficit traces to unresolved V genes, and the cause of the others is not known. The D gene and trimming were derived from the DNA, and the V and J assignments and clone size from that table. The sample records approximately 2,000,000 clones, 93% of which are singletons. Of the sample, around 1.7% falls within the top ten clones.

Here is what the overall study found, with its caveats: Based on pairwise subsampling, the degree of clonotype sharing among donors was expected to be affected by sequencing depth. Naive subsets generally had larger estimated clonotype richness than memory subsets. Rarefaction of sorted-subset datasets indicated incomplete sequencing despite the large sequencing depth. Because the study included only a small number of donors, the genetic and exposure-history diversity represented was limited. Sampling was restricted to blood, and TCR repertoires in tissue are likely to differ from TCR repertoires in blood. Compared with non-shared clonotypes, the clonotypes found in all four sorted-subset donors had higher generation probabilities. About 5% of naive CD4, 3.5% of naive CD8, approximately 2% of memory CD4, and 0.4% of memory CD8 clonotypes were shared across four donors.

Concerning this clone: Which antigen it targets is not known. No per-base quality is available; no much larger clone lies one base away.

CD8 naive samples consisted of CD45RO-negative cells that were positively selected for CCR7, yielding a CD45RA+CCR7+ population without TemRA cells. The donors were healthy, HIV-negative adults with no recently reported acute infections or vaccinations. Only Caucasian adults living in Nashville, Tennessee, USA were represented among the donors. Blood was collected by leukapheresis, and PBMCs were isolated by Ficoll-Histopaque density gradient centrifugation and then cryopreserved in liquid nitrogen vapor phase. Analytical flow cytometry was used to check the purity and quantity of each magnetically sorted T cell population. From each sorted fraction, genomic DNA was isolated and quantified by UV absorbance on a Nanodrop 2000c.

Sequencing was carried out using naive CD8+ T cells from PBMCs. According to the study, the label for this sample's cell subset or site signals: CD45RA+CCR7+. The source of this sequence is a man between 18 and 35 years old in good health. Some clones in this sample may be carry-over from other donors' samples. The chain joins TRBV6-1 to TRBJ2-7; TRBD2 might be the D gene, on 5 matching bases. The CDR3: CASSETASGYEQYF. The DNA sequence is TGTGCCAGCAGTGAAACTGCTTCGGGGTACGAGCAGTACTTC.